The 10 T cell receptor beta chains reported below all come from one sample, sequenced in a study of blood T cell repertoires in COVID-19. The protocol was immunoSEQ multiplex PCR, while the TCRdb copy is restricted to in-frame clones and leaves out a portion. Of roughly 86,000 clones listed, roughly four fifths are singletons. Material for sequencing was peripheral blood. These TCRs come from a human donor in a cohort sampled during active COVID-19.

This rearrangement joins TRBV5-1 to TRBJ1-3; D is undetermined. The length of the CDR3 is 15 residues. The ends were cut back, 2 bases at V and 0 bases at J, with 9 bases in the middle. From germline, CDR1 is SGHRS and CDR2 YFSETQ. This CDR3 reads CASSFGGSSGNTIYF. The CDR3 coding sequence is TGCGCCAGCAGCTTCGGCGGCAGCTCTGGAAACACCATATATTTT.

This chain uses TRBV5-6 with TRBJ1-4, with D maybe TRBD1 (5 bases). This CDR3 region has 14 residues. Germline CDR1 SGHDT, CDR2 YYEEEE. V lost 4 bases to trimming and J lost 5 bases, with 12 bases between them. The CDR3 is CASSPDRRNEKLFF. For the CDR3, the DNA is TGTGCCAGCAGCCCCGACAGAAGAAATGAAAAACTGTTTTTT.

This clone was counted a single time. The gene calls are TRBV4-2 and TRBJ2-1, with 14 bases aligning to TRBD2. This CDR3 comprises 18 residues. From germline, CDR1 is LGHNA and CDR2 YNFKEQ. V lost 3 bases to trimming and J lost 6 bases; unmatched junction nucleotides: 10. CDR3: CASSHSPGLAGVSNEQFF. CDR3 coding DNA: TGTGCCAGCAGCCATTCTCCGGGACTAGCGGGGGTTAGCAATGAGCAGTTCTTC.

As regards this clone: Relative to the germline gene, one junction end is altered; a read error may explain this. V gene TRBV2 combines with J gene TRBJ2-1; 10 bases match TRBD2. The germline gives CDR1 SNHLY, CDR2 FYNNEI. CDR3 size: 15 residues. CDR3 sequence reads: CASSEGLAVYNEQFF. The DNA of the CDR3 is TGTGCCAGCAGCGAAGGACTAGCGGTGTACAATGAGCAGTTCTTC.

The chain uses TRBV7-2 and TRBJ1-1, with D unresolved. With 1 base removed from V and 5 bases from J, the gap between germline ends came to 11 bases. The germline V gene encodes CDR1 SGHTA and CDR2 FQGNSA. The CDR3 totals 14 residues. This chain's CDR3 is CASSLDLRRTEAFF. In nucleotides, the CDR3 is TGTGCCAGCAGCTTAGATCTTCGGAGGACTGAAGCTTTCTTT. Drawing the rest from reference TRBV7-2 and TRBJ1-1, the complete variable domain is GAGVSQSPSNKVTEKGKDVELRCDPISGHTALYWYRQSLGQGLEFLIYFQGNSAPDKSGLPSDRFSAERTGGSVSTLTIQRTQQEDSAVYLCASSLDLRRTEAFFGQGTRLTVV.

This clone showed up just once. V usage is TRBV7-6 and J usage is TRBJ2-7; possibly TRBD2 for D (5 bases). V was trimmed by 3 bases and J by 7 bases, leaving 16 bases between them. CDR1 SGHVS and CDR2 FNYEAQ come from the germline V gene. The length of the CDR3 is 14 residues. In DNA, the CDR3 is TGTGCCAGCAGCTTGACTACACATGCTAGGGAGCAGTACTTC. Translated: CASSLTTHAREQYF.

This clone was recorded once. V and J are TRBV9 and TRBJ1-3; 11 positions agree with TRBD1. The germline gives CDR1 SGDLS, CDR2 YYNGEE. The CDR3 has 18 amino acids. V lost 3 bases to trimming and J lost 3 bases; unmatched junction nucleotides: 11. As DNA, the CDR3 is TGTGCCAGCAGCGCGGACAGGGGGCCGGCAGCTGTTGGAAACACCATATATTTT. Protein product: CASSADRGPAAVGNTIYF.

The CDR3 nucleotides are TGTGCCAGCAGTGAGGAGGGACGGAGTCAGCCCCAGCATTTT. Protein sequence: CASSEEGRSQPQHF. This rearrangement joins TRBV6-1 to TRBJ1-5; weak D call: TRBD1 (5 bases). Deletions cut 3 bases from V and 6 bases from J, with 12 bases between. This CDR3 is 14 amino acids long. Germline V lookup: CDR1 MNHNS, CDR2 SASEGT.

The chain combines TRBV10-3 with TRBJ2-7; the match to TRBD1 covers 7 bases. CDR1 is ENHRY, CDR2 SYGVKD, per germline. The CDR3 extends over 13 amino acids. The junction had 10 bases not matched to a gene; V was cut back by 11 bases and J by 3 bases. The CDR3 DNA follows: TGTGCCGTTCAGGGGGTGGAAGACTACGAGCAGTACTTC. Residues: CAVQGVEDYEQYF.

This CDR3 is CASSQGQGDDTEAFF. The DNA for the CDR3 is TGTGCCAGCAGCCAGGGACAGGGGGACGACACTGAAGCTTTCTTT. The chain links TRBV9 to TRBJ1-1; 11 bases are shared with TRBD1. CDR3 length: 15 amino acids. Germline V gene lookup returns CDR1 SGDLS and CDR2 YYNGEE. J was trimmed by 3 bases and V by 4 bases; bases with no gene match: 5.